What follows are 10 T cell receptor beta chains derived from one specimen sequenced in a study of blood T cell repertoires in COVID-19. Assay: immunoSEQ multiplex PCR; the TCRdb copy retains only in-frame clones and omits some. The sample contains approximately 110,000 clones, approximately 81% of which appear only once. Specimen: peripheral blood. All receptors derive from a human donor in a cohort sampled during active COVID-19.

The rearrangement uses TRBV4-2 and TRBJ2-5; perhaps TRBD2 as D (5 bases). Trimming left V 1 base short and J 1 base short, with 16 bases between. The CDR3 totals 17 residues. Looked up from germline, CDR1 is LGHNA and CDR2 is YNFKEQ. The CDR3 is CASSQGRWSGRQETQYF. DNA of the CDR3: TGTGCCAGCAGCCAAGGAAGATGGAGCGGTCGCCAAGAGACCCAGTACTTC.

The chain uses TRBV12-3 or TRBV12-4 and TRBJ2-1; 7 bases line up with TRBD2. V lost 6 bases, J lost 5 bases, and 4 bases stayed unmatched. The CDR3 spans 13 residues. The CDR3 nucleotides read TGTGCCAGCAGGCTGGGGGGGAACAATGAGCAGTTCTTC. Translated: CASRLGGNNEQFF.

The genes are TRBV6-5 and TRBJ1-1; D not certain. The CDR3 runs to 13 residues. Germline CDR1 and CDR2: MNHEY and SVGAGI. V was shortened by 4 bases and J by 1 base, with 7 bases between the two germline ends. In nucleotides, the CDR3 is TGTGCCAGCAGTTTCGAGCCGAACACTGAAGCTTTCTTT. Translated, it gives CASSFEPNTEAFF.

Here the CDR3 DNA reads TGTGCCAGCAGCCGACAGAGCTTGTACAATGAGCAGTTCTTC. The encoded protein is CASSRQSLYNEQFF. The rearrangement uses TRBV27 and TRBJ2-1; D might be TRBD1 (5 bases). The V and J ends lost 6 bases and 4 bases respectively, with 13 bases between them. The germline gives CDR1 MNHEY, CDR2 SMNVEV (reference sequence). CDR3 length: 14 residues.

For the CDR3, the DNA is TGTGCCAGCAGTGAAAGCATGGGTGGAGGCGGGTATAATTCACCCCTCCACTTT. This sequence encodes CASSESMGGGGYNSPLHF. The chain joins TRBV25-1 to TRBJ1-6, with D unclear. This CDR3 has 18 amino acids. CDR1 and CDR2 (germline): MGHDK, SYGVNS. V dropped 2 bases and J dropped 4 bases, with 18 bases sitting between them.

The genes are TRBV7-6 and TRBJ2-3; TRBD2 aligns across 9 bases. This CDR3 region has 15 residues. Germline values: CDR1 SGHVS, CDR2 FNYEAQ. The V gene end was trimmed by 5 bases and the J gene end by 0 bases; junction bases not matched to a gene: 3. The CDR3 nucleotides are TGTGCCAGCAGCCGCGGGGGGGGGAGCACAGATACGCAGTATTTT. Its protein is CASSRGGGSTDTQYF.

This chain links TRBV11-2 with TRBJ2-5; 9 nucleotides agree with TRBD2. CDR1 is SGHAT, CDR2 FQNNGV, per germline. V shed 6 bases and J 0 bases; nucleotides not matched to a gene: 8. The CDR3 runs to 16 residues. This chain's CDR3 is CASSISGSPYQETQYF. CDR3 sequence (DNA): TGTGCCAGCAGTATTAGCGGGAGCCCTTACCAAGAGACCCAGTACTTC.

The chain employs TRBV7-2 and TRBJ1-5, with 7 bases fitting TRBD1. The germline V gene has CDR1 SGHTA and CDR2 FQGNSA. After removal of 2 bases from V and 2 bases from J, the junction contained 12 bases not matched to a gene. This CDR3 spans 18 amino acids. The CDR3 protein is CASSLYGRGYRGNQPQHF. The CDR3 nucleotides read TGTGCCAGCAGCTTATATGGCAGGGGGTATCGTGGCAATCAGCCCCAGCATTTT.

The V and J genes are TRBV4-2 and TRBJ2-5, with 12 bases fitting TRBD2. The CDR3 totals 17 residues. Germline loops: CDR1 LGHNA, CDR2 YNFKEQ. J gave up 5 bases and V 0 bases, and 7 bases lay outside the gene matches. CDR3 nucleotides: TGTGCCAGCAGCCAAGACCCTGGACTAGCGGGAATGGAGACCCAGTACTTC. It is translated as CASSQDPGLAGMETQYF.

The V call is TRBV7-2, the J call TRBJ2-7; 13 bases match TRBD2. Germline V gene lookup returns CDR1 SGHTA and CDR2 FQGNSA. The CDR3 is 19 residues long. The V gene end was trimmed by 3 bases and the J gene end by 6 bases; junction bases not matched to a gene: 17. The CDR3 protein is CASSFAITSGGARSSEQYF. The CDR3 coding sequence is TGTGCCAGCAGCTTCGCCATTACTAGCGGGGGGGCCAGATCGTCCGAGCAGTACTTC. Supplemented by reference TRBV7-2 and TRBJ2-7, the full variable domain reads GAGVSQSPSNKVTEKGKDVELRCDPISGHTALYWYRQSLGQGLEFLIYFQGNSAPDKSGLPSDRFSAERTGGSVSTLTIQRTQQEDSAVYLCASSFAITSGGARSSEQYFGPGTRLTVT.